This T cell receptor beta chain was recovered during a study of blood T cell repertoires in COVID-19. The CDR3 is 11 residues long. Germline CDR1 reads SGDLS; CDR2 reads YYNGEE. V lost 4 bases and J lost 7, with 8 bases in between. The repertoire was sequenced with immunoSEQ multiplex PCR; TCRdb's copy has only in-frame clones and lacks some. Among a few hundred thousand clones listed, roughly 85% were seen once. This receptor was identified in a woman aged 45-65 years who had recovered from COVID-19. The material sequenced was PBMCs or T cells enriched from blood (not recorded which). The chain combines TRBV9 with TRBJ1-2; D possibly corresponds to TRBD1 (6 bases). CDR3 protein: CASSLDSGYTF. The DNA of the CDR3 is TGTGCCAGCAGCCTGGACAGTGGCTACACCTTC.